The present entry profiles one T cell receptor beta chain with its context. Its antigen is unidentified. The CDR3 is 14 amino acids. Germline loops: CDR1 SGHDT, CDR2 YYEEEE. Germline trimming cut 4 bases from V and 7 bases from J; bases unmatched to any gene: 7. These data belong to a study of cytomegalovirus exposure and HLA in healthy donors. With 60 Vbeta and 13 Jbeta primers, the PCR was carried out. The method was immunoSEQ multiplex PCR; TCRdb's version includes in-frame clones alone and lacks a portion of them. This table holds 150,000 to 200,000 clones, more than 70% found once. Study-level findings and limits: Presence/absence analyses treated sequencing depth as roughly uniform across donors. In vitro data verified a few CMV-associated chains as specific for CMV antigens.

The donors (healthy individuals) were bone marrow donors. This sequence joins TRBV5-6 and TRBJ2-2; 7 bases are shared with TRBD1. The sequencing input was PBMCs. The receptor's source is a woman in her thirties or forties in good health and CMV-seronegative. The CDR3 DNA reads TGTGCCAGCAGCCCCATAACAGGGGTCGGGGAGCTGTTTTTT. Amino acid sequence: CASSPITGVGELFF.